Below are 10 T cell receptor beta chains sequenced from a single sample in a study of blood T cell repertoires in COVID-19. Method: immunoSEQ multiplex PCR; TCRdb's copy keeps in-frame clones and lacks some. The table lists around 99,000 clones, 80% of them singletons. The sequenced sample consisted of peripheral blood. The receptors here all came from a man aged 50-59 years who had recovered from COVID-19.

The V and J genes are TRBV4-3 and TRBJ2-2; 7 nucleotides agree with TRBD2. V was pared by 1 base and J by 1 base, with 3 bases of the junction left unmatched. The CDR3 is 16 residues long. Germline V gives CDR1 LGHNA, CDR2 YSLEER. DNA for the CDR3: TGCGCCAGCAGCCAAGTTCTAGCGGTGAACACCGGGGAGCTGTTTTTT. Residues: CASSQVLAVNTGELFF.

The rearrangement uses TRBV7-9 and TRBJ1-1; 10 positions agree with TRBD1. The CDR3 is 14 residues long. Trimming took 6 bases from V and 6 from J; bases not matched to a gene: 7. CDR1 is SEHNR, CDR2 FQNEAQ, per germline (reference sequence). CDR3 sequence reads: CASRPGQGEAEAFF. The CDR3, as DNA: TGTGCCAGCAGACCCGGACAGGGGGAAGCTGAAGCTTTCTTT.

V gene TRBV30 combines with J gene TRBJ1-2; 8 nucleotides match TRBD1. V lost 0 bases to trimming and J lost 4 bases; unmatched junction nucleotides: 4. The CDR3 has 14 residues. The germline V gene has CDR1 GTSNPN and CDR2 SVGIG (reference sequence). CDR3 DNA: TGTGCCTGGAGTGTTGGGGACAGGCTCTATGGCTACACCTTC. It specifies CAWSVGDRLYGYTF.

The CDR3 spells CASSQELTVGNSPLHF. The CDR3 nucleotides read TGTGCCAGCAGCCAAGAGCTGACAGTTGGGAATTCACCCCTCCACTTT. The rearrangement uses TRBV4-2 and TRBJ1-6, with D perhaps matching TRBD1 (5 bases). This CDR3 comprises 16 residues. Per the germline V gene, CDR1 is LGHNA and CDR2 is YNFKEQ. V dropped 0 bases and J dropped 7 bases, with 13 bases sitting between them.

This rearrangement joins TRBV5-5 to TRBJ2-7, with D possibly TRBD1 on 7 matching bases. Germline CDR1 reads SGHKS; CDR2 reads YYEKEE (reference sequence). CDR3 length equals 15 residues. V lost 5 bases and J 2 bases, leaving 17 bases between the germline ends. CDR3 loop: CASSQGGAGAYEQYF. CDR3 in DNA: TGTGCCAGCAGTCAGGGGGGCGCCGGAGCCTACGAGCAGTACTTC.

This clone was observed a few times. The chain has TRBV7-9 and TRBJ1-1, with no clear D. Trimming left V 2 bases short and J 3 bases short, with 7 bases between. CDR3 length: 13 residues. Germline V CDR1 and CDR2: SEHNR, FQNEAQ (reference sequence). CDR3 coding DNA: TGTGCCAGCAGCTTAAAACGGGACACTGAAGCTTTCTTT. Protein: CASSLKRDTEAFF.

The chain links TRBV5-8 to TRBJ2-5, with 9 positions matching TRBD1. V shed 0 bases, J shed 6 bases, and the junction held 3 bases outside the gene matches. The CDR3 is 14 amino acids. The germline CDR1 and CDR2 sequences are SGHTS and YDEGEE. This CDR3 reads CASSLDRGRKTQYF. CDR3 coding DNA: TGTGCCAGCAGCTTGGACAGGGGGCGGAAGACCCAGTACTTC.

The V gene is TRBV18, the J gene TRBJ2-7; 7 nucleotides agree with TRBD1. Germline trimming cut 1 base from V and 2 bases from J; bases unmatched to any gene: 5. Germline-derived CDR1 and CDR2 are KGHSH and LQKENI. The CDR3 contains 15 residues. As DNA, the CDR3 is TGTGCCAGCTCACCACTACAGGGGACCACCTACGAGCAGTACTTC. It codes for CASSPLQGTTYEQYF.

CDR3 sequence reads: CASSQYSLKDYAEQYF. DNA of the CDR3: TGTGCCAGCAGCCAATACAGCCTAAAAGATTATGCCGAGCAGTACTTC. V gene TRBV3-1 (or the pseudogene TRBV3-2) combines with J gene TRBJ2-7; D unclear. The CDR3 is made up of 16 amino acids. V shed 2 bases and J shed 6 bases, with 20 bases lying between them. CDR1 is LGHDT and CDR2 is YNNKEL in the germline V gene (reference sequence).

The sample holds one count of this clone. The rearrangement joins TRBV10-3 to TRBJ1-2; 9 nucleotides line up with TRBD1. The CDR3 length is 16 residues. Germline V lookup: CDR1 ENHRY, CDR2 SYGVKD. V gave up 2 bases and J gave up 2 bases; unmatched junction bases: 6. This chain's CDR3 is CAISEGGDRANYGYTF. The CDR3 DNA reads TGTGCCATCAGTGAGGGGGGGGACAGGGCAAACTATGGCTACACCTTC.